These T cell receptor beta chains were read from a single sample in a study of blood T cell repertoires in COVID-19. The protocol was immunoSEQ multiplex PCR, while the TCRdb copy is restricted to in-frame clones and leaves out a portion. The table records approximately 250,000 clones, roughly 81% of them present only once. Sequenced: peripheral blood. The source is a man in his forties with acute or convalescent COVID-19. Each CDR3 is given with its conserved first and last residue. The D gene is left open where the match is weak. Not every row has a clone size; where given, it reads once, few, many or a size class.

>TRBV2|TRBJ2-7|.|.
CASSESNRVYEQYF
TGTGCCAGCAGTGAATCAAACAGAGTGTACGAGCAGTACTTC
>TRBV12-3/TRBV12-4|TRBJ1-2|.|TRBD1
CASSLQGDYGYTF
TGTGCCAGCAGCTTACAGGGGGACTATGGCTACACCTTC
>TRBV28|TRBJ1-4|few|TRBD1
CASSDGTGGYEKLFF
TGTGCCAGCAGTGACGGGACAGGGGGCTACGAAAAACTGTTTTTT
>TRBV28|TRBJ2-1|few|TRBD2
CASSLWNGGAKNEQFF
TGTGCCAGCAGTTTATGGAACGGGGGGGCAAAAAATGAGCAGTTCTTC
>TRBV7-2|TRBJ2-5|.|.
CASSLYGPQETQYF
TGTGCCAGCAGCTTATATGGGCCACAAGAGACCCAGTACTTC
>TRBV6-6|TRBJ1-2|once|.
CASSPGEFYTF
TGTGCCAGCAGTCCGGGTGAATTCTACACCTTC
>TRBV28|TRBJ1-3|.|.
CASSTYGNTIYF
TGTGCCAGCAGTACATATGGAAACACCATATATTTT
>TRBV2|TRBJ1-2|few|TRBD1
CASSLGQGRSKGYTF
TGTGCCAGCAGTCTGGGACAGGGAAGGAGTAAAGGCTACACCTTC
>TRBV3-1/TRBV3-2|TRBJ2-7|few|.
CASSQVQSEQYF
TGTGCCAGCAGCCAAGTACAGTCCGAGCAGTACTTC
>TRBV3-1/TRBV3-2|TRBJ1-1|.|.
CASSLGRGWNTEAFF
TGTGCCAGCAGCCTAGGGAGGGGTTGGAACACTGAAGCTTTCTTT
>TRBV30|TRBJ1-1|.|.
CAWSQGGDTEAFF
TGTGCCTGGAGTCAAGGCGGGGACACTGAAGCTTTCTTT
>TRBV3-1/TRBV3-2|TRBJ2-1|.|TRBD2
CASSPQAGGQNEQFF
TGTGCCAGCAGCCCCCAAGCGGGGGGCCAGAATGAGCAGTTCTTC
>TRBV10-3|TRBJ1-6|few|.
CAIRAGRNSPLHF
TGTGCCATCAGGGCAGGGCGAAATTCACCCCTCCACTTT
>TRBV5-6|TRBJ1-4|.|TRBD1
CASSLRDRDEKLFF
TGTGCCAGCAGCTTGAGGGACAGGGACGAAAAACTGTTTTTT
>TRBV4-2|TRBJ2-3|.|TRBD2
CASSQDWASGGRDTQYF
TGTGCCAGCAGCCAAGATTGGGCTAGCGGGGGGAGAGATACGCAGTATTTT
>TRBV6-1|TRBJ1-2|.|.
CASSERYRYYGYTF
TGTGCCAGCAGTGAAAGGTACAGATACTATGGCTACACCTTC
>TRBV7-6|TRBJ1-1|.|.
CASSLNRDGTEAFF
TGTGCCAGCAGCTTAAACAGAGACGGCACTGAAGCTTTCTTT
>TRBV5-1|TRBJ2-5|.|.
CASSLRPSEGTQYF
TGCGCCAGCAGCCTCCGGCCTTCGGAGGGGACCCAGTACTTC
>TRBV6-5|TRBJ1-1|.|.
CASRPDRNTEAFF
TGTGCCAGCAGGCCCGACAGGAACACTGAAGCTTTCTTT
>TRBV4-1|TRBJ1-2|.|.
CASSQDGSGFNYGYTF
TGCGCCAGCAGCCAAGATGGTTCAGGGTTTAACTATGGCTACACCTTC
>TRBV5-4|TRBJ1-4|once|.
CASSLDRSNEKLFF
TGTGCCAGCAGCCTGGACAGATCTAATGAAAAACTGTTTTTT
>TRBV6-5|TRBJ2-2|once|.
CASSYGPDNTGELFF
TGTGCCAGCAGTTACGGGCCTGATAACACCGGGGAGCTGTTTTTT
>TRBV12-3/TRBV12-4|TRBJ2-3|.|.
CASSWETGWQYF
TGTGCCAGCAGTTGGGAGACTGGTTGGCAGTATTTT
>TRBV10-3|TRBJ2-3|.|.
CAISEGGQYTQYF
TGTGCCATCAGTGAGGGGGGCCAATATACGCAGTATTTT
>TRBV19|TRBJ2-3|.|.
CASSLLGGRGQDTQYF
TGTGCCAGTAGTCTCCTCGGGGGGCGGGGGCAAGATACGCAGTATTTT